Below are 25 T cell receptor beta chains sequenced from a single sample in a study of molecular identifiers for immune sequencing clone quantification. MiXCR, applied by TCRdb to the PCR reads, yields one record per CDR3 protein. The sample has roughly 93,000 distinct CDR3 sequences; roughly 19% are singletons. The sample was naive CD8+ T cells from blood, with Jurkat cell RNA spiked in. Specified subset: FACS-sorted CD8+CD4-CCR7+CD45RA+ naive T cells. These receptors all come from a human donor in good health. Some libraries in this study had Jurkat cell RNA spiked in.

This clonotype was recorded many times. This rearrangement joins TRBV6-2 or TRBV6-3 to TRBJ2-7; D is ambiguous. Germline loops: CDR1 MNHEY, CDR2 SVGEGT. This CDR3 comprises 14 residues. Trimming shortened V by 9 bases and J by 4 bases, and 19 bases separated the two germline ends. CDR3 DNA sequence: TGTGCCAGTAAAACCGACGGATGGTCTTACGAGCAGTACTTC. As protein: CASKTDGWSYEQYF.

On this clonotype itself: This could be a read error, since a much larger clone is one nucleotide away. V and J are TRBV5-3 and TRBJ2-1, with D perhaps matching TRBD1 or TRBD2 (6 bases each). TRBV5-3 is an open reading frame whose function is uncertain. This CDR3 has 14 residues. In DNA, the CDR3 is TGTGCCAGCAGCTTGGAGGGGGCCTACAATGAGCAGTTCTTC. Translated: CASSLEGAYNEQFF.

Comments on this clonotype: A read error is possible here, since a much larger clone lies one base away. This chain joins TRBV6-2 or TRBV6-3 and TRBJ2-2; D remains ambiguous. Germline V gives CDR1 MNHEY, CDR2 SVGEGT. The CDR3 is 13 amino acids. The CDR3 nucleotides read TGTGCCGGCAGTTACCTGTACGGCGGGGAGCTGTTTTTT. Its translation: CAGSYLYGGELFF.

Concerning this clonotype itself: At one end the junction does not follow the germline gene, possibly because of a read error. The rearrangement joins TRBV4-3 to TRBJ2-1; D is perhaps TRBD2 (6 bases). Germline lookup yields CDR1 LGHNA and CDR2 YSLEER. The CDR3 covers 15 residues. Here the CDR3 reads CASSQVRGGGNEQVF. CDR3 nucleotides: TGCGCCAGCAGCCAAGTGAGGGGAGGAGGGAATGAGCAGGTCTTC.

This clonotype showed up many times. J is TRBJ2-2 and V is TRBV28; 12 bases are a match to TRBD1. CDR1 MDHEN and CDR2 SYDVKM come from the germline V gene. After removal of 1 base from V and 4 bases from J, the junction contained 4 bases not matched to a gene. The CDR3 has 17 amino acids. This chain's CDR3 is CASSLFGTGGRTGELFF. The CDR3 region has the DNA TGTGCCAGCAGTTTATTTGGGACAGGGGGCCGCACCGGGGAGCTGTTTTTT.

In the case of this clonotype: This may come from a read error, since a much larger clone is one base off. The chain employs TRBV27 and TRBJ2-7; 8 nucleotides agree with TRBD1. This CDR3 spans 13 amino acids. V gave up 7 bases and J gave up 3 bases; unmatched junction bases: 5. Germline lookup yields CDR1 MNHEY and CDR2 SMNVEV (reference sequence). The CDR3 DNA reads TGTGCCAGCAAGACAGGGGCGAGCTACGAGCAGTACTTC. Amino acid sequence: CASKTGASYEQYF.

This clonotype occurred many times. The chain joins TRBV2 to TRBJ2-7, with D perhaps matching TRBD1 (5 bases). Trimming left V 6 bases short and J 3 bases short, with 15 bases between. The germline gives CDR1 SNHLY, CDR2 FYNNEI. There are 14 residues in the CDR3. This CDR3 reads CASRAGPRDYEQYF. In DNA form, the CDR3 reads TGTGCCAGCAGAGCAGGGCCCAGAGACTACGAGCAGTACTTC.

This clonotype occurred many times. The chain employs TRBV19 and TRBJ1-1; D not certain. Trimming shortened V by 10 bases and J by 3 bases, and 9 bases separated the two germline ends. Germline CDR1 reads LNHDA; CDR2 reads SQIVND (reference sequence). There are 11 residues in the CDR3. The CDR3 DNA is TGTGCCACCCTATGGGACACTGAAGCTTTCTTT. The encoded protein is CATLWDTEAFF.

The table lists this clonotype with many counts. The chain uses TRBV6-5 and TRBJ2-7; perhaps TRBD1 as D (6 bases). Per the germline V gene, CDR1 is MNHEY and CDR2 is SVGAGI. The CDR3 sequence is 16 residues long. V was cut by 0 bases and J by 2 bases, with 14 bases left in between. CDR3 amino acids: CASSYSVGRGPYEQYF. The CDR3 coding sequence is TGTGCCAGCAGTTACTCTGTGGGCAGGGGACCCTACGAGCAGTACTTC.

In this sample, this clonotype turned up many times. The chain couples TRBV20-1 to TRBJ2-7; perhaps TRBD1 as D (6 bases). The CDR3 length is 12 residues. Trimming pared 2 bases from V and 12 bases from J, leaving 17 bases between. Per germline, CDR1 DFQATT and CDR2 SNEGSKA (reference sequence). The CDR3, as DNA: TGCAGTGCTAGAACCGACGGACAGTCGAGGTACTTC. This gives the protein CSARTDGQSRYF.

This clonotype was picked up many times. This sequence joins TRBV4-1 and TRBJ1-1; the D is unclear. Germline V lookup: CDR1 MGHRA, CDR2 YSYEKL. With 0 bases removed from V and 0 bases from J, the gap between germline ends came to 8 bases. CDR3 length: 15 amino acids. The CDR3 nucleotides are TGCGCCAGCAGCCAAGATGTTGGGCTGAACACTGAAGCTTTCTTT. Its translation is CASSQDVGLNTEAFF.

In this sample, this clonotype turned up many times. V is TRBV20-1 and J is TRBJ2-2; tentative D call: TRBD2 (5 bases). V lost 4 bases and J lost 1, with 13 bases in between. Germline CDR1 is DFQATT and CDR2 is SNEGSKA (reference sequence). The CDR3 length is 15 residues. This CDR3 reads CSAIGLAENTGELFF. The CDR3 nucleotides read TGCAGTGCTATAGGTCTAGCCGAGAACACCGGGGAGCTGTTTTTT.

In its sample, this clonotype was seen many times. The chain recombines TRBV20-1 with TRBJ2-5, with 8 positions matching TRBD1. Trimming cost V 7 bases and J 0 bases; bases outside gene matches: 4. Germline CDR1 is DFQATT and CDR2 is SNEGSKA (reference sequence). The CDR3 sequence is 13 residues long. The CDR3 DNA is TGCAGTGATAGGGACAGGTACCAAGAGACCCAGTACTTC. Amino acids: CSDRDRYQETQYF.

The CDR3 reads CASSPLNELKSGELFF. CDR3 bases: TGTGCCAGCAGTCCCCTGAATGAGTTAAAGTCCGGGGAGCTGTTTTTT. The chain has TRBV27 and TRBJ2-2, with unresolved D. V was cut by 5 bases and J by 6 bases, with 19 bases left in between. Germline V gives CDR1 MNHEY, CDR2 SMNVEV (reference sequence). The CDR3 covers 16 residues.

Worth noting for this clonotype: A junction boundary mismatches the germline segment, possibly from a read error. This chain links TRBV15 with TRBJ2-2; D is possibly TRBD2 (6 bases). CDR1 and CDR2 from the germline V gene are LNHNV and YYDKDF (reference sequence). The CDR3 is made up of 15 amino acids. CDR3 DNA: TGCGCCACCGCCGCTAGCGAGAAGAACGCCGGGGAGCTGTTTTTT. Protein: CATAASEKNAGELFF.

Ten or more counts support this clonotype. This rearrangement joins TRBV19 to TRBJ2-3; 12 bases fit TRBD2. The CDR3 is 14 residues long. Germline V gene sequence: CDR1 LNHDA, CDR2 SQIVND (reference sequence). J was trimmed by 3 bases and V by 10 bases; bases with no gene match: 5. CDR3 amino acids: CATSLAGGTDTQYF. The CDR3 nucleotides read TGTGCCACATCACTAGCGGGGGGAACAGATACGCAGTATTTT.

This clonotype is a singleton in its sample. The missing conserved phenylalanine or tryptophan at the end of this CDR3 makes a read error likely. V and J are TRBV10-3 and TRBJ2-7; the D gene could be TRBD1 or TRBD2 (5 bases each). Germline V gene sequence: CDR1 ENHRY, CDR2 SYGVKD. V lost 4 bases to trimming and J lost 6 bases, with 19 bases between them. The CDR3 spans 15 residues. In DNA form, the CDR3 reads TGTGCCATCAGTGCTACCGGGGCGTTTTCCCTCGAGCAGTACCTC. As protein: CAISATGAFSLEQYL.

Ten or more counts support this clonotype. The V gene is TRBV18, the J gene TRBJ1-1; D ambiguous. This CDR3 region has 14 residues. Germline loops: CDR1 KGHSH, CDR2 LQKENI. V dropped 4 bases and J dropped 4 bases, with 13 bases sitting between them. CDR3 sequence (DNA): TGTGCCAGCTCACGACCGGCCGACCGCACTGAAGCTTTCTTT. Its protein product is CASSRPADRTEAFF.

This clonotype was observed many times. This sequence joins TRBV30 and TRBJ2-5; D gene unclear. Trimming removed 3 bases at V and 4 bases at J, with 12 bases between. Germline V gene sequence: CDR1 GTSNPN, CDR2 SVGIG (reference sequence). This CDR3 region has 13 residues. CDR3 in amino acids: CAWSQNWRETQYF. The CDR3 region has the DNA TGTGCCTGGAGCCAAAACTGGCGAGAGACCCAGTACTTC.

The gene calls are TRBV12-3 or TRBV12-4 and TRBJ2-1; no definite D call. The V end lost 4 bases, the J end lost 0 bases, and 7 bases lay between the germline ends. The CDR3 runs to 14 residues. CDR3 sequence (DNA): TGTGCCAGCAGTTACATCACCTCCTACAATGAGCAGTTCTTC. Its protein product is CASSYITSYNEQFF.

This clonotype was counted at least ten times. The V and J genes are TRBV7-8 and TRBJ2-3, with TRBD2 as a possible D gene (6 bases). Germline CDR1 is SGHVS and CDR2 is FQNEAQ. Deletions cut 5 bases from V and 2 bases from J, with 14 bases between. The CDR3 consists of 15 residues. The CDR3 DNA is TGTGCCAGCAGCAAAGTCGGGGGATTCACAGATACGCAGTATTTT. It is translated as CASSKVGGFTDTQYF.

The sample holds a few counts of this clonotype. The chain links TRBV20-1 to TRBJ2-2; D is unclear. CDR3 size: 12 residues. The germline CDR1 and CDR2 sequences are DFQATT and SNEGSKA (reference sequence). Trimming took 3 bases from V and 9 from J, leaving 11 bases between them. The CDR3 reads CSASVWAWELFF. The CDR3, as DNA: TGCAGTGCTAGTGTTTGGGCCTGGGAGCTGTTTTTT.

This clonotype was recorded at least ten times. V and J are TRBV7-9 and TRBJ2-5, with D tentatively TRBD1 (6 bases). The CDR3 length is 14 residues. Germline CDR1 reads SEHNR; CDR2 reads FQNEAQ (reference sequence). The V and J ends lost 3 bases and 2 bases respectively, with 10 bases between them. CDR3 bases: TGTGCCAGCAGCTTGAGCCAGGGGCAAGAGACCCAGTACTTC. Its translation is CASSLSQGQETQYF.

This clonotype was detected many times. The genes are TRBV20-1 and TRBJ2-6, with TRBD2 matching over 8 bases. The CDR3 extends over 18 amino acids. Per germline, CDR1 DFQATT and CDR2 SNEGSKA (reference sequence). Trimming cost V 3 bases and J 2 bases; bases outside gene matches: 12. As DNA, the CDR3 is TGCAGTGCTAGTTCCGAGCGGGGGTACGAAACTGGGGCCAACGTCCTGACTTTC. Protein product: CSASSERGYETGANVLTF.

As DNA, the CDR3 is TGTGCCAGCAGCGTAGCGCGGGGGGCCTACAATGAGCAGTTCTTC. This sequence encodes CASSVARGAYNEQFF. The chain employs TRBV9 and TRBJ2-1; 8 bases are a match to TRBD2. This CDR3 region has 15 residues. Germline lookup yields CDR1 SGDLS and CDR2 YYNGEE. The V and J ends lost 0 bases and 2 bases, in that order; junction bases with no gene match: 1.